The 32 T cell receptor beta chains given below trace back to one sample, sequenced in a study of control samples from healthy donors and cancer patients (dated by TCRdb to the early 2020s). The method was the immunoSEQ multiplex PCR assay. This is the immuneACCESS table as TCRdb keeps it, with only in-frame sequences that have V and J called. A part of the clones is gone; compared with another copy, unresolved V genes explain less than half, and the rest is unexplained. This sample is represented by more than 95,000 clones; 70% to 90% of them were singletons. Around 3% of the sample belongs to the ten largest clones. Sequencing input: blood. These TCRs come from a man aged 60-69 years in good health.

CDR3 sequence reads: CASSELRGTGGGNQPQHF. The DNA for the CDR3 is TGTGCCAGCAGTGAATTAAGAGGGACAGGGGGTGGTAATCAGCCCCAGCATTTT. This sequence joins TRBV6-1 and TRBJ1-5; TRBD1 agrees at 11 bases. The V gene's germline CDR1 is MNHNS and CDR2 SASEGT. V was clipped by 2 bases and J by 4 bases; unmatched bases: 10. The CDR3 loop spans 18 amino acids.

This chain uses TRBV19 with TRBJ2-2; D not certain. V was cut by 2 bases and J by 8 bases, with 6 bases left in between. This CDR3 region has 12 residues. Germline V gene sequence: CDR1 LNHDA, CDR2 SQIVND (reference sequence). The CDR3 loop is CASSIWSGELFF. The CDR3 bases are TGTGCCAGTAGTATATGGAGTGGGGAGCTGTTTTTT.

This chain joins TRBV27 and TRBJ2-7; D is ambiguous. V was shortened by 4 bases and J by 3 bases, with 16 bases between the two germline ends. The CDR3 spans 15 residues. Germline V CDR1 and CDR2: MNHEY, SMNVEV (reference sequence). The CDR3 DNA reads as TGTGCCAGCAGTTCCCCCAGTCAGATCCGCTACGAGCAGTACTTC. Translation gives CASSSPSQIRYEQYF.

This sequence joins TRBV10-1 and TRBJ2-2, with unresolved D. Germline CDR1 and CDR2: WNHNN and SYGVQD (reference sequence). V shed 5 bases and J shed 1 base, with 11 bases lying between them. The CDR3 has 15 amino acids. CDR3 in DNA: TGCGCCAGCAGTCCCGCCGAAAGGAACACCGGGGAGCTGTTTTTT. Translation: CASSPAERNTGELFF.

The CDR3 DNA reads TGTGCCAGCAGTGAGATTGGGACAGGGAGGAAAAATGAGCAGTTCTTC. It translates to CASSEIGTGRKNEQFF. The chain is built from TRBV6-2 or TRBV6-3 and TRBJ2-1; TRBD1 aligns across 9 bases. V trimming: 5 bases; J trimming: 7 bases; junction bases outside the gene matches: 12. The CDR3 runs 16 residues. Germline CDR1 and CDR2: MNHEY and SVGEGT.

J is TRBJ1-2 and V is TRBV28; maybe TRBD1 (6 bases). Germline CDR1 MDHEN, CDR2 SYDVKM. This CDR3 comprises 13 residues. The ends were cut back, 3 bases at V and 5 bases at J, with 10 bases in the middle. The CDR3 nucleotides read TGTGCCAGCAGTTTTAGGGGGGCGTATGGCTACACCTTC. Translated, it gives CASSFRGAYGYTF.

The chain links TRBV7-9 to TRBJ1-2, with a weak D call TRBD1 (6 bases). The germline V gene has CDR1 SEHNR and CDR2 FQNEAQ (reference sequence). V was trimmed by 5 bases and J by 3 bases, leaving 13 bases between them. The CDR3 sequence is 14 residues long. In nucleotides, the CDR3 is TGTGCCAGCAGCCTTGGGGGCAGGGACTATGGCTACACCTTC. It encodes CASSLGGRDYGYTF.

This clone was seen a single time. The genes are TRBV28 and TRBJ1-1; TRBD1 aligns across 9 bases. CDR1 is MDHEN, CDR2 SYDVKM, per germline. With 9 bases clipped from V and 8 bases from J, the junction kept 7 bases outside the gene matches. This CDR3 has 12 residues. This chain's CDR3 is CASGQGWREAFF. DNA of the CDR3: TGTGCCAGTGGACAGGGGTGGAGGGAAGCTTTCTTT.

This chain uses TRBV5-1 with TRBJ1-6; D unresolved. V dropped 4 bases and J dropped 7 bases, with 15 bases sitting between them. Germline V lookup: CDR1 SGHRS, CDR2 YFSETQ. The CDR3 has 15 amino acids. The chain's CDR3 is CASSTRPGNNSPLHF. CDR3 in DNA: TGCGCCAGCAGCACCCGACCGGGGAACAATTCACCCCTCCACTTT.

The chain couples TRBV7-2 to TRBJ2-1; TRBD1 or TRBD2 may be the D gene (7 bases each). This CDR3 contains 18 residues. Germline values: CDR1 SGHTA, CDR2 FQGNSA. V shed 5 bases and J shed 0 bases, with 20 bases lying between them. In nucleotides, the CDR3 is TGTGCCAGCAGCCCTTGGGACAGCGGGGTATACTCCTACAATGAGCAGTTCTTC. Translation gives CASSPWDSGVYSYNEQFF.

V usage is TRBV5-1 and J usage is TRBJ2-7; 7 bases map to TRBD1. Germline V lookup: CDR1 SGHRS, CDR2 YFSETQ. The CDR3 spans 14 residues. J lost 0 bases, V lost 2 bases, and 2 bases had no gene match. The CDR3 coding sequence is TGCGCCAGCAGCTTTGGACAGGACTCCTACGAGCAGTACTTC. Translated, it gives CASSFGQDSYEQYF.

The chain couples TRBV15 to TRBJ1-5; D is undetermined. The V gene lost 0 bases and the J gene lost 1 base, with 4 bases spanning the gap. Germline CDR1 LNHNV, CDR2 YYDKDF (reference sequence). The CDR3 spans 14 residues. CDR3 loop: CATSRDQSNQPQHF. CDR3 in DNA: TGTGCCACCAGCAGAGATCAGAGCAATCAGCCCCAGCATTTT.

The J gene is TRBJ1-2, the V gene TRBV18; the match to TRBD1 covers 7 bases. The CDR3 length is 15 residues. Trimming removed 5 bases from V and 3 bases from J; junction bases left unmatched: 9. The germline gives CDR1 KGHSH, CDR2 LQKENI. CDR3: CASSDNRGTDYGYTF. The CDR3 coding sequence is TGTGCCAGCTCAGATAATCGCGGGACAGACTATGGCTACACCTTC. The full variable domain, with the rest looked up from reference TRBV18 and TRBJ1-2, is NAGVMQNPRHLVRRRGQEARLRCSPMKGHSHVYWYRQLPEEGLKFMVYLQKENIIDESGMPKERFSAEFPKEGPSILRIQQVVRGDSAAYFCASSDNRGTDYGYTFGSGTRLTVV.

Only one count was recorded for this clone. CDR3 coding DNA: TGTGCCAGCAGTTTATTTTTTGGCTACACCTTC. Residues: CASSLFFGYTF. The chain employs TRBV27 and TRBJ1-2; D uncertain. V lost 1 base to trimming and J lost 7 bases, with 4 bases between them. The CDR3 extends over 11 amino acids. Germline-derived CDR1 and CDR2 are MNHEY and SMNVEV (reference sequence).

CDR3 sequence reads: CATSSVQGMNTEAFF. CDR3 in DNA: TGTGCCACCAGCAGTGTACAGGGGATGAACACTGAAGCTTTCTTT. The chain couples TRBV15 to TRBJ1-1; 7 nucleotides line up with TRBD1. The CDR3 is 15 amino acids. V lost 3 bases, J lost 0 bases, and 4 bases stayed unmatched. CDR1 is LNHNV and CDR2 is YYDKDF in the germline V gene (reference sequence).

The genes are TRBV24-1 and TRBJ2-2; unclear D gene. The CDR3 loop spans 15 amino acids. The V gene lost 0 bases and the J gene lost 1 base, with 5 bases spanning the gap. Germline-derived CDR1 and CDR2 are KGHDR and SFDVKD. For the CDR3, the DNA is TGTGCCACCAGTGATTTGTTAGGGAACACCGGGGAGCTGTTTTTT. As protein: CATSDLLGNTGELFF.

The V gene is TRBV28, the J gene TRBJ1-5; D not resolved. The V end lost 5 bases, the J end lost 1 base, and 3 bases lay between the germline ends. The CDR3 contains 12 residues. Germline assignment: CDR1 MDHEN and CDR2 SYDVKM. The CDR3 coding sequence is TGTGCCAGCAGTCGGAGCAATCAGCCCCAGCATTTT. This sequence encodes CASSRSNQPQHF. The full variable domain, its missing parts supplied by reference TRBV28 and TRBJ1-5, is DVKVTQSSRYLVKRTGEKVFLECVQDMDHENMFWYRQDPGLGLRLIYFSYDVKMKEKGDIPEGYSVSREKKERFSLILESASTNQTSMYLCASSRSNQPQHFGDGTRLSIL.

The chain joins TRBV29-1 to TRBJ2-2, with D perhaps TRBD1 (5 bases). Germline V gives CDR1 SQVTM, CDR2 ANQGSEA. Trimming cost V 6 bases and J 7 bases, with 18 bases left between them. This CDR3 has 14 residues. The CDR3 DNA follows: TGCAGCGTAGGACACCCCGACACGCTCGGGGAGCTGTTTTTT. Translation: CSVGHPDTLGELFF.

The V and J genes are TRBV25-1 and TRBJ1-5, with D unclear. The CDR3 length is 12 residues. With 7 bases removed from V and 4 bases from J, the gap between germline ends came to 8 bases. Per germline, CDR1 MGHDK and CDR2 SYGVNS. In nucleotides, the CDR3 is TGTGCCAGCACAGCCGCAAATCAGCCCCAGCATTTT. Its protein product is CASTAANQPQHF.

V and J are TRBV7-3 and TRBJ2-2; weak D call: TRBD1 (6 bases). With 4 bases removed from V and 1 base from J, the gap between germline ends came to 10 bases. CDR1 SGHTA and CDR2 FQGTGA come from the germline V gene. CDR3 length equals 15 residues. The CDR3 DNA is TGTGCCAGCAGCTCTCAGGGGATGAACACCGGGGAGCTGTTTTTT. Residues: CASSSQGMNTGELFF. Drawing the rest from reference TRBV7-3 and TRBJ2-2, the complete variable domain is GAGVSQTPSNKVTEKGKYVELRCDPISGHTALYWYRQSLGQGPEFLIYFQGTGAADDSGLPNDRFFAVRPEGSVSTLKIQRTERGDSAVYLCASSSQGMNTGELFFGEGSRLTVL.

V and J are TRBV20-1 and TRBJ1-2; no clear D. Germline loops: CDR1 DFQATT, CDR2 SNEGSKA (reference sequence). This CDR3 has 11 residues. V lost 4 bases to trimming and J lost 8 bases, with 11 bases between them. CDR3 sequence (DNA): TGCAGTGCTATATTTCCCCCCGGCTACACCTTC. Translated: CSAIFPPGYTF.

The rearrangement uses TRBV6-5 and TRBJ1-6; D is uncertain. CDR3 size: 12 residues. CDR1 is MNHEY, CDR2 SVGAGI, per germline. V lost 6 bases and J 10 bases, leaving 10 bases between the germline ends. The CDR3 loop is CASSQLESPLHF. CDR3 nucleotides: TGTGCCAGCAGCCAACTCGAATCACCCCTCCACTTT.

V usage is TRBV7-3 and J usage is TRBJ1-1; D may be TRBD1 (5 bases). This CDR3 has 14 amino acids. Germline V CDR1 and CDR2: SGHTA, FQGTGA. Trimming removed 4 bases from V and 5 bases from J, with 14 bases in between. Here the CDR3 reads CASSSGTLVTEAFF. The CDR3 DNA reads TGTGCCAGCAGCTCAGGGACGCTGGTTACTGAAGCTTTCTTT.

This clone has more than one count but fewer than ten. The genes are TRBV7-2 and TRBJ1-6; D call uncertain. The CDR3 sequence is 12 residues long. Germline V gene lookup returns CDR1 SGHTA and CDR2 FQGNSA. V was shortened by 8 bases and J by 9 bases, with 11 bases between the two germline ends. CDR3 coding DNA: TGTGCCAGCCGCCGAGGGAGTTCACCCCTCCACTTT. It codes for CASRRGSSPLHF.

This chain links TRBV6-5 with TRBJ1-6, with D unresolved. V lost 2 bases, J lost 7 bases, and 9 bases lay in between. Germline V gene sequence: CDR1 MNHEY, CDR2 SVGAGI. CDR3 length equals 14 residues. The CDR3 DNA is TGTGCCAGCAGTTACGAGTATCAAAATTCACCCCTCCACTTT. Its protein is CASSYEYQNSPLHF.

The gene calls are TRBV7-9 and TRBJ1-2, with D possibly being TRBD1 (5 bases). V was clipped by 2 bases and J by 0 bases, with 7 bases between them. Germline CDR1 and CDR2: SEHNR and FQNEAQ (reference sequence). This CDR3 spans 14 amino acids. CDR3 protein: CASSLTTANYGYTF. In DNA, the CDR3 is TGTGCCAGCAGCTTAACGACAGCTAACTATGGCTACACCTTC.

V usage is TRBV12-5 and J usage is TRBJ2-2, with D possibly being TRBD1 (6 bases). The germline V gene encodes CDR1 LGHNT and CDR2 FRNRAP. The CDR3 contains 14 residues. Trimming removed 11 bases from V and 1 base from J, with 14 bases in between. The CDR3 region has the DNA TGTGCTCCCCACCCAGGGGAGAACACCGGGGAGCTGTTTTTT. Translated: CAPHPGENTGELFF.

This chain joins TRBV5-4 and TRBJ1-5, with D tentatively TRBD1 (5 bases). V lost 0 bases to trimming and J lost 4 bases, with 8 bases between them. Per the germline V gene, CDR1 is SGHNT and CDR2 is YYREEE (reference sequence). CDR3 length: 14 residues. CDR3 sequence (DNA): TGTGCCAGCAGCTTGGGGGGGTGGAATCAGCCCCAGCATTTT. Protein: CASSLGGWNQPQHF. Drawing the rest from reference TRBV5-4 and TRBJ1-5, the complete variable domain is ETGVTQSPTHLIKTRGQQVTLRCSSQSGHNTVSWYQQALGQGPQFIFQYYREEENGRGNFPPRFSGLQFPNYSSELNVNALELDDSALYLCASSLGGWNQPQHFGDGTRLSIL.

The chain recombines TRBV12-3 or TRBV12-4 with TRBJ2-2; no firm D call. Trimming stripped 4 bases from V and 4 bases from J, with 7 bases between. The CDR3 sequence is 13 residues long. This CDR3 is CASSWGGTGELFF. In nucleotides, the CDR3 is TGTGCCAGCAGTTGGGGTGGCACCGGGGAGCTGTTTTTT.

The genes are TRBV19 and TRBJ2-3, with a possible D match to TRBD1 (5 bases). With 8 bases removed from V and 3 bases from J, the gap between germline ends came to 15 bases. Germline-derived CDR1 and CDR2 are LNHDA and SQIVND (reference sequence). The CDR3 is 14 residues long. CDR3 protein: CASGNAGKTDTQYF. For the CDR3, the DNA is TGTGCCAGTGGAAACGCAGGGAAAACAGATACGCAGTATTTT.

The V call is TRBV5-6, the J call TRBJ1-5, with D possibly being TRBD1 (5 bases). From germline, CDR1 is SGHDT and CDR2 YYEEEE. Trimming cost V 0 bases and J 7 bases, with 14 bases left between them. The CDR3 has 15 residues. Here the CDR3 DNA reads TGTGCCAGCAGCTTGGCTGGGGCAGGTGGCCAGCCCCAGCATTTT. Its translation is CASSLAGAGGQPQHF.

This chain links TRBV18 with TRBJ1-1; D is perhaps TRBD1 (5 bases). The germline V gene encodes CDR1 KGHSH and CDR2 LQKENI. V dropped 6 bases and J dropped 4 bases, with 12 bases sitting between them. The CDR3 contains 13 residues. CDR3 DNA: TGTGCCAGCTCTGTGGCGCAGGGCACTGAAGCTTTCTTT. It codes for CASSVAQGTEAFF. The whole variable domain, remainder taken from reference TRBV18 and TRBJ1-1, is NAGVMQNPRHLVRRRGQEARLRCSPMKGHSHVYWYRQLPEEGLKFMVYLQKENIIDESGMPKERFSAEFPKEGPSILRIQQVVRGDSAAYFCASSVAQGTEAFFGQGTRLTVV.